The T cell receptor (beta chain) described here comes from a study of graft-versus-host responses after intestinal transplantation. The wider study: Multivisceral, liver-intestinal, or isolated intestinal transplants were received by the recipients.

About this clone itself: Its antigen is currently unknown.

Libraries were prepared by immunoSEQ multiplex PCR; TCRdb keeps only in-frame clonotypes and omits some of them. The repertoire consists of under 150,000 clones, with 85% to 95% occurring once and the leading ten covering over 2.5%. The receptor was derived from a human donor who received an intestinal transplant. The sample was unstimulated CD8+ T cells sorted from spleen or lymph node cells, taken before intestinal transplant.

CDR3 sequence reads: CASGLGGMSGTDTQYF. The CDR3 nucleotides read TGTGCCAGCGGGTTGGGGGGGATGTCCGGCACAGATACGCAGTATTTT. This chain uses TRBV11-3 with TRBJ2-3; 7 bases are shared with TRBD2. This CDR3 has 16 amino acids. Trimming took 8 bases from V and 1 from J; bases not matched to a gene: 12. Germline CDR1 is SGHNT and CDR2 is YENEEA.